Listed here is a single T cell receptor beta chain. The antigen remains unidentified. These data come from a study of tumor-infiltrating lymphocytes in localized non-small cell lung cancer. Study conclusions and caveats: Only some patients had TCR sequencing, depending on available tissue. Recurrence-free survival showed no association with tumor T-cell fraction.

TCRdb's table, derived via immunoSEQ multiplex PCR, lists solely in-frame clones and lacks some. The data show some 7,800 clones, roughly 82% seen once. Per the germline V gene, CDR1 is SGHDT and CDR2 is YYEEEE. The CDR3 is 18 amino acids. With 2 bases clipped from V and 3 bases from J, the junction kept 11 bases outside the gene matches. The sequence came from a human donor with non-small cell lung cancer. The chain couples TRBV5-6 to TRBJ2-6, with 7 bases aligning to TRBD1. Source material: lung tumor tissue. CDR3 in DNA: TGTGCCAGCAGCTTTAGTCAAGGGGGCTTAGGTGGGGCCAACGTCCTGACTTTC. Translation gives CASSFSQGGLGGANVLTF.